The 18 T cell receptor beta chains in this list originate from one sample, sequenced in a study of shared clonotypes between healthy human individuals. Profiled with immunoSEQ multiplex PCR; TCRdb holds only in-frame clones, not every one. The sample includes over 750,000 clones, approximately 96% of them seen just once. Naive CD8 cells lacked CD45RO, underwent positive selection for CCR7 and left out terminally differentiated effector memory CD45RA+ cells. The sample consisted of naive CD8+ T cells sorted from blood. The receptors stem from a man younger than 45 in good health.

The chain employs TRBV9 and TRBJ2-1; TRBD1 agrees at 8 bases. V trimming: 3 bases; J trimming: 4 bases; junction bases outside the gene matches: 6. The CDR3 is 15 residues long. Per germline, CDR1 SGDLS and CDR2 YYNGEE. The CDR3 reads CASSGTGMGYNEQFF. The CDR3 coding sequence is TGTGCCAGCAGCGGGACAGGGATGGGGTACAATGAGCAGTTCTTC.

Turning to this clone: This sample includes further DNA sequences coding for the same CDR3. V and J are TRBV6-5 and TRBJ1-5; TRBD1 agrees at 9 bases. Germline trimming cut 6 bases from V and 7 bases from J; bases unmatched to any gene: 4. The germline V gene has CDR1 MNHEY and CDR2 SVGAGI. The CDR3 runs to 13 residues. The CDR3: CASSSTGGQPQHF. CDR3 DNA sequence: TGTGCCAGCAGCTCTACAGGGGGCCAGCCCCAGCATTTT.

The chain is built from TRBV7-9 and TRBJ2-7; D is perhaps TRBD2 (6 bases). The CDR3 is 16 residues long. The germline CDR1 and CDR2 sequences are SEHNR and FQNEAQ (reference sequence). V was pared by 3 bases and J by 0 bases, with 15 bases between. CDR3 DNA sequence: TGTGCCAGCAGCTTCCCAGCGGGTCCTCACTCCTACGAGCAGTACTTC. It encodes CASSFPAGPHSYEQYF. Using reference TRBV7-9 and TRBJ2-7 for the parts outside the CDR3, the full variable domain is DTGVSQNPRHKITKRGQNVTFRCDPISEHNRLYWYRQTLGQGPEFLTYFQNEAQLEKSRLLSDRFSAERPKGSFSTLEIQRTEQGDSAMYLCASSFPAGPHSYEQYFGPGTRLTVT.

V and J are TRBV7-6 and TRBJ1-1; D is unclear. The germline V gene encodes CDR1 SGHVS and CDR2 FNYEAQ. The CDR3 is 15 residues long. With 5 bases removed from V and 6 bases from J, the gap between germline ends came to 19 bases. The CDR3 protein is CASSPTGGRLAEAFF. DNA of the CDR3: TGTGCCAGCAGCCCTACGGGAGGGAGGTTGGCTGAAGCTTTCTTT.

The chain has TRBV11-2 and TRBJ2-7; possible D gene TRBD1, 6 bases. CDR3 length equals 14 residues. Trimming cost V 5 bases and J 4 bases, with 15 bases left between them. Germline V gene data show CDR1 as SGHAT and CDR2 as FQNNGV. CDR3 loop: CASSRSAGAYEQYF. CDR3 DNA sequence: TGTGCCAGCAGCCGTTCCGCAGGGGCGTACGAGCAGTACTTC.

The genes are TRBV28 and TRBJ1-1; no definite D call. Germline V gene lookup returns CDR1 MDHEN and CDR2 SYDVKM. V was pared by 6 bases and J by 1 base, with 12 bases between. This CDR3 region has 14 residues. CDR3 in DNA: TGTGCCAGCAGCTCTTTGGAGGCGAACACTGAAGCTTTCTTT. It codes for CASSSLEANTEAFF.

This chain connects TRBV14 to TRBJ2-3; 9 nucleotides line up with TRBD2. Trimming took 0 bases from V and 4 from J; bases not matched to a gene: 5. The germline V gene has CDR1 SGHDN and CDR2 FVKESK. The CDR3 length is 16 residues. CDR3 nucleotides: TGTGCCAGCAGCCAAGACTTTAGCGGGAGCTCAGATACGCAGTATTTT. Translation: CASSQDFSGSSDTQYF.

About this clone itself: In the same sample, other DNA sequences code for this CDR3. The chain recombines TRBV27 with TRBJ2-7, with TRBD1 identical over 11 bases. The CDR3 has 15 residues. The V and J ends lost 4 bases and 1 base, in that order; junction bases with no gene match: 3. Per the germline V gene, CDR1 is MNHEY and CDR2 is SMNVEV (reference sequence). For the CDR3, the DNA is TGTGCCAGCAGTTGGGGACAGGGGGGGTCCTACGAGCAGTACTTC. Translated: CASSWGQGGSYEQYF.

This sequence joins TRBV9 and TRBJ2-3; D remains ambiguous. The germline V gene has CDR1 SGDLS and CDR2 YYNGEE. Trimming removed 4 bases from V and 6 bases from J, with 18 bases in between. The CDR3 is made up of 15 amino acids. The chain's CDR3 is CASSYEGHTSDTQYF. For the CDR3, the DNA is TGTGCCAGCAGCTATGAAGGTCACACCTCGGATACGCAGTATTTT.

This clone appeared a single time. The CDR3 region is CASSEYTGNQPQHF. DNA of the CDR3: TGTGCCAGCAGTGAGTACACGGGGAATCAGCCCCAGCATTTT. The rearrangement joins TRBV6-1 to TRBJ1-5; D is ambiguous. V gave up 3 bases and J gave up 4 bases, with 10 bases separating them. Germline-derived CDR1 and CDR2 are MNHNS and SASEGT. This CDR3 has 14 amino acids.

The V and J genes are TRBV11-3 and TRBJ1-1; D possibly corresponds to TRBD1 (6 bases). The germline V and J ends were trimmed by 1 base and 2 bases, with 11 bases remaining between them. The CDR3 covers 15 residues. Germline assignment: CDR1 SGHNT and CDR2 YENEEA. The CDR3 bases are TGTGCCAGCAGCTTAGCAGGACAGAGTAACACTGAAGCTTTCTTT. Its protein is CASSLAGQSNTEAFF. The full variable domain, with the rest looked up from reference TRBV11-3 and TRBJ1-1, is EAGVVQSPRYKIIEKKQPVAFWCNPISGHNTLYWYLQNLGQGPELLIRYENEEAVDDSQLPKDRFSAERLKGVDSTLKIQPAELGDSAVYLCASSLAGQSNTEAFFGQGTRLTVV.

CDR3 DNA sequence: TGCGCCAGCAGTGAGACTAGGCTATCCGAGCAGTTCTTC. Encoded protein: CASSETRLSEQFF. The chain combines TRBV10-1 with TRBJ2-1; perhaps TRBD2 as D (5 bases). The germline V gene has CDR1 WNHNN and CDR2 SYGVQD (reference sequence). This CDR3 contains 13 residues. The V gene lost 2 bases and the J gene lost 10 bases, with 12 bases spanning the gap.

On this clone itself: This same CDR3 is encoded by further DNA sequences in the sample. The rearrangement uses TRBV27 and TRBJ2-7; weak D call: TRBD1 (5 bases). V was shortened by 6 bases and J by 6 bases, with 12 bases between the two germline ends. Germline V gene sequence: CDR1 MNHEY, CDR2 SMNVEV (reference sequence). The CDR3 length is 12 residues. The CDR3 bases are TGTGCCAGCAGCCCAGGGCCCCGCGAGCAGTACTTC. It codes for CASSPGPREQYF.

V and J are TRBV27 and TRBJ2-1; D unresolved. The CDR3 has 13 amino acids. Germline values: CDR1 MNHEY, CDR2 SMNVEV (reference sequence). V was clipped by 4 bases and J by 4 bases, with 8 bases between them. This chain's CDR3 is CASSWTQYNEQFF. DNA of the CDR3: TGTGCCAGCAGTTGGACCCAGTACAATGAGCAGTTCTTC.

V usage is TRBV7-9 and J usage is TRBJ2-5; D uncertain. The CDR3 has 12 amino acids. CDR1 and CDR2 from the germline V gene are SEHNR and FQNEAQ (reference sequence). Trimming pared 7 bases from V and 5 bases from J, leaving 11 bases between. CDR3 protein: CASTILPETQYF. CDR3 nucleotide sequence: TGTGCCAGCACAATACTCCCGGAGACCCAGTACTTC.

The chain is built from TRBV29-1 and TRBJ2-7; no definite D call. The CDR3 contains 15 residues. V was trimmed by 3 bases and J by 2 bases, leaving 17 bases between them. CDR1 SQVTM and CDR2 ANQGSEA come from the germline V gene. This CDR3 is CSVEVPWTETYEQYF. CDR3 DNA sequence: TGCAGCGTTGAGGTCCCTTGGACGGAGACCTACGAGCAGTACTTC.

The gene calls are TRBV6-1 and TRBJ1-1; D is ambiguous. Deletions cut 2 bases from V and 4 bases from J, with 11 bases between. The germline V gene has CDR1 MNHNS and CDR2 SASEGT. The length of the CDR3 is 14 residues. DNA for the CDR3: TGTGCCAGCAGTGAACTGGGGATGGGCACTGAAGCTTTCTTT. This gives the protein CASSELGMGTEAFF.

This rearrangement joins TRBV15 to TRBJ2-7, with D maybe TRBD2 (6 bases). Germline values: CDR1 LNHNV, CDR2 YYDKDF (reference sequence). The CDR3 is made up of 14 amino acids. V gave up 4 bases and J gave up 2 bases, with 12 bases separating them. CDR3 sequence: CATSTGTQTYEQYF. DNA of the CDR3: TGTGCCACCAGCACCGGGACTCAGACCTACGAGCAGTACTTC.